A selection of T cell receptor beta chains follows, all from one sample in a study of neurological immune-mediated disorders. One entry per CDR3 protein results from TCRdb running MiXCR on the 5' RACE reads. This sample has some 83,000 distinct CDR3 sequences; roughly 2.6% occur once, and the top ten carry 1.1%. Source material: PBMCs. These receptors were taken from a young woman with multiple sclerosis. Each CDR3 is given without its conserved first and last residue. Each record gives: V gene, clone size, CDR3 protein. Clone size is given as how often the clone was seen (once, few, many) or a class if it is expanded.

TRBV12-3/TRBV12-4 many ASSLAEGSDNT
TRBV7-9 many ASSFMTSNAGANVLT
TRBV6-2/TRBV6-3 many ASSPTDVTQY
TRBV6-2/TRBV6-3 few ASSYVGESETQY
TRBV12-3/TRBV12-4 many ASSSRGFTVSGANVLT
TRBV15 many ATSTPVTSSYNEQF
TRBV10-3 many AISTGSEDEQF
TRBV7-9 many ASSLGREAF
TRBV4-1 many ASSQMTSGRRQETQY
TRBV6-5 many ASSNRQGFNIQY
TRBV5-1 many ASSTNLQGGYT
TRBV5-1 many ASSRTGFGANVLT